The 22 T cell receptor beta chains reported below all come from one sample, sequenced in a study of Graves' ophthalmopathy and Graves' hyperthyroidism. Amplifying from RNA transcripts, the study obtained TCR beta CDR3 regions. A first-round RT-PCR used HTBI primers, followed by a second-round multiplex PCR. TCRdb processed the multiplex PCR reads anew with MiXCR; each CDR3 protein has one entry. The sample lists roughly 610,000 distinct CDR3 sequences, about 24% seen once, with approximately 7% in the top ten. The source material was peripheral blood. The receptor set was obtained from a woman younger than 35 with stable Graves' hyperthyroidism. Some clones in this sample may be carry-over from other donors' samples.

The sample holds many counts of this clonotype. This chain connects TRBV15 to TRBJ2-2; D gene uncertain. Germline V gene data show CDR1 as LNHNV and CDR2 as YYDKDF (reference sequence). The CDR3 is made up of 13 amino acids. With 6 bases removed from V and 1 base from J, the gap between germline ends came to 6 bases. CDR3 coding DNA: TGTGCCACCAGTGCTGGGAACACCGGGGAGCTGTTTTTT. Protein: CATSAGNTGELFF.

The chain combines TRBV2 with TRBJ2-7, with TRBD2 identical over 7 bases. The germline V gene encodes CDR1 SNHLY and CDR2 FYNNEI. This CDR3 comprises 13 residues. V lost 7 bases to trimming and J lost 2 bases; unmatched junction nucleotides: 5. The CDR3 loop is CASTGLAAYEQYF. As DNA, the CDR3 is TGTGCCAGCACGGGCCTAGCGGCCTACGAGCAGTACTTC.

This clonotype was counted a few times. Since a much larger clone is just one base distant, this may be a read error. CDR3 sequence reads: CASRFSGYSYEQCF. In DNA form, the CDR3 reads TGTGCCAGCAGGTTTAGCGGGTACTCCTACGAGCAGTGCTTC. V gene TRBV27 combines with J gene TRBJ2-7; the match to TRBD2 covers 7 bases. This CDR3 is 14 amino acids long. Per the germline V gene, CDR1 is MNHEY and CDR2 is SMNVEV (reference sequence).

This clonotype was seen only a few times. The chain links TRBV3-1 to TRBJ2-7; D gene uncertain. Germline V gives CDR1 LGHDT, CDR2 YNNKEL (reference sequence). The CDR3 covers 14 residues. The ends were cut back, 1 base at V and 5 bases at J, with 12 bases in the middle. The CDR3 region has the DNA TGTGCCAGCAGCCAAGCCGGCAGGCTCCACGAGCAGTACTTC. It encodes CASSQAGRLHEQYF.

This clonotype was observed a few times. The J gene is TRBJ1-1, the V gene TRBV29-1, with D unclear. Germline V gene lookup returns CDR1 SQVTM and CDR2 ANQGSEA. V was pared by 4 bases and J by 4 bases, with 13 bases between. This CDR3 comprises 13 residues. CDR3 protein: CSVVWQIATEAFF. DNA of the CDR3: TGCAGCGTTGTATGGCAGATCGCCACTGAAGCTTTCTTT.

This clonotype has a handful of counts. This chain uses TRBV6-4 with TRBJ1-6; D ambiguous. Per germline, CDR1 MRHNA and CDR2 SNTAGT. The CDR3 runs 13 residues. The ends were cut back, 0 bases at V and 10 bases at J, with 7 bases in the middle. CDR3 amino acids: CASSDSEGSPLHF. The CDR3 region has the DNA TGTGCCAGCAGTGACTCAGAGGGATCACCCCTCCACTTT.

This clonotype was seen ten or more times. This CDR3 is CASSSDRLSGYTF. The CDR3 DNA follows: TGTGCCAGCAGCTCCGACAGGCTCTCTGGCTACACCTTC. The rearrangement joins TRBV6-5 to TRBJ1-2; tentative D call: TRBD1 (6 bases). The CDR3 spans 13 residues. Trimming stripped 6 bases from V and 7 bases from J, with 15 bases between. The germline CDR1 and CDR2 sequences are MNHEY and SVGAGI.

A few counts support this clonotype. The chain has TRBV5-5 and TRBJ2-4, with D maybe TRBD1 (5 bases). CDR3 size: 17 residues. The germline CDR1 and CDR2 sequences are SGHKS and YYEKEE (reference sequence). With 0 bases removed from V and 0 bases from J, the gap between germline ends came to 13 bases. DNA of the CDR3: TGTGCCAGCAGCTTGGTCAGGGAATCCTTAGCCAAAAACATTCAGTACTTC. Amino acids: CASSLVRESLAKNIQYF. The whole variable domain, remainder taken from reference TRBV5-5 and TRBJ2-4, is DAGVTQSPTHLIKTRGQQVTLRCSPISGHKSVSWYQQVLGQGPQFIFQYYEKEERGRGNFPDRFSARQFPNYSSELNVNALLLGDSALYLCASSLVRESLAKNIQYFGAGTRLSVL.

The chain links TRBV28 to TRBJ1-5, with D tentatively TRBD1 (5 bases). This CDR3 has 15 residues. Between the trimmed V and J ends, which lost 3 bases and 3 bases, there was a span of 12 bases. CDR1 MDHEN and CDR2 SYDVKM come from the germline V gene. CDR3 loop: CASSFSQGFNQPQHF. The CDR3 DNA reads TGTGCCAGCAGTTTCTCCCAGGGCTTCAATCAGCCCCAGCATTTT.

This clonotype was counted a single time. The rearrangement uses TRBV20-1 and TRBJ1-6; no reliable D call. V lost 3 bases to trimming and J lost 7 bases, with 13 bases between them. Per germline, CDR1 DFQATT and CDR2 SNEGSKA (reference sequence). The CDR3 consists of 14 residues. Here the CDR3 reads CSASFGQENSPLHF. CDR3 in DNA: TGCAGTGCTAGTTTCGGGCAGGAGAATTCACCCCTCCACTTT.

This clonotype was seen ten or more times. The V gene is TRBV4-1, the J gene TRBJ2-5; 9 bases are a match to TRBD1. The CDR3 length is 15 residues. Unmatched junction bases numbered 4, after V lost 3 bases and J lost 2 bases. Germline values: CDR1 MGHRA, CDR2 YSYEKL. The CDR3 region is CASSQGQGPQETQYF. The DNA of the CDR3 is TGCGCCAGCAGCCAGGGACAGGGCCCTCAAGAGACCCAGTACTTC.

This clonotype was picked up a small number of times. Being one base from a much bigger clone, this may be a read error. The chain employs TRBV27 and TRBJ2-5; 14 bases are shared with TRBD2. Germline V CDR1 and CDR2: MNHEY, SMNVEV (reference sequence). The CDR3 consists of 18 residues. CDR3 loop: CASSILGTSGSGVETKYF. The CDR3 bases are TGTGCCAGCAGTATCCTAGGGACTAGCGGGAGTGGGGTAGAGACCAAGTACTTC.

This clonotype was detected ten times or more. The chain uses TRBV20-1 and TRBJ2-7, with 9 bases that match TRBD1. Germline V gene sequence: CDR1 DFQATT, CDR2 SNEGSKA (reference sequence). This CDR3 spans 13 amino acids. V was pared by 6 bases and J by 6 bases, with 9 bases of the junction left unmatched. The CDR3 bases are TGCAGTGCCCTCGGGGACAGGGCCGGCGAGCAGTACTTC. This translates into CSALGDRAGEQYF.

This clonotype has at least ten counts. This rearrangement joins TRBV6-2 or TRBV6-3 to TRBJ2-2; D not resolved. Germline values: CDR1 MNHEY, CDR2 SVGEGT. The germline V and J ends were trimmed by 7 bases and 7 bases, with 16 bases remaining between them. The CDR3 covers 14 residues. The CDR3 DNA follows: TGTGCCAGCATGCGACAACCGGATGGCGGGGAGCTGTTTTTT. Translating it yields CASMRQPDGGELFF.

In its sample, this clonotype was seen many times. The chain links TRBV6-2 or TRBV6-3 to TRBJ2-7; 7 bases align to TRBD1. CDR1 is MNHEY, CDR2 SVGEGT, per germline. The CDR3 runs to 14 residues. Trimming cost V 6 bases and J 2 bases; bases outside gene matches: 7. CDR3: CASSRQGLTYEQYF. The CDR3 DNA reads as TGTGCCAGCAGCCGACAGGGTCTGACCTACGAGCAGTACTTC.

This clonotype was seen repeatedly, ten times or more. V usage is TRBV25-1 and J usage is TRBJ2-7; 7 bases align to TRBD1. The CDR3 contains 17 residues. Germline-derived CDR1 and CDR2 are MGHDK and SYGVNS. With V trimmed by 3 bases and J by 0 bases, 11 bases remained unmatched. The CDR3 sequence is CASSDQGVGQFSYEQYF. The CDR3 DNA is TGTGCCAGCAGTGATCAGGGGGTGGGACAGTTCTCCTACGAGCAGTACTTC.

This clonotype was seen at least ten times. The chain couples TRBV25-1 to TRBJ2-7, with 10 bases lining up with TRBD2. The CDR3 extends over 14 amino acids. The germline V gene has CDR1 MGHDK and CDR2 SYGVNS. V was clipped by 4 bases and J by 2 bases; unmatched bases: 2. The chain's CDR3 is CASSVSGRAYEQYF. The CDR3 DNA sequence: TGTGCCAGCAGTGTAAGCGGGAGGGCCTACGAGCAGTACTTC.

This clonotype came up many times. V and J are TRBV19 and TRBJ2-5; D not resolved. V lost 1 base and J lost 0, with 6 bases in between. CDR3 length: 14 amino acids. CDR1 and CDR2 from the germline V gene are LNHDA and SQIVND (reference sequence). This chain's CDR3 is CASSIAAYQETQYF. The CDR3 DNA is TGTGCCAGTAGTATAGCGGCTTACCAAGAGACCCAGTACTTC.

This clonotype was seen at least ten times. This chain connects TRBV5-1 to TRBJ1-6; no firm D call. Looked up from germline, CDR1 is SGHRS and CDR2 is YFSETQ. The V end lost 3 bases, the J end lost 8 bases, and 15 bases lay between the germline ends. This CDR3 contains 15 residues. The CDR3 sequence: CASSSGDLRDSPLHF. Written as DNA, the CDR3 is TGCGCCAGCAGCTCCGGGGATTTGAGGGATTCACCCCTCCACTTT.

This clonotype was counted at least ten times. The V and J genes are TRBV30 and TRBJ1-2, with 8 positions matching TRBD1. This CDR3 comprises 13 residues. Looked up from germline, CDR1 is GTSNPN and CDR2 is SVGIG (reference sequence). J was trimmed by 3 bases and V by 4 bases; bases with no gene match: 4. The chain's CDR3 is CAWTGQGYYGYTF. The CDR3 DNA follows: TGTGCCTGGACTGGACAGGGATACTATGGCTACACCTTC.

The chain recombines TRBV4-1 with TRBJ1-5; D is perhaps TRBD1 (6 bases). This CDR3 contains 16 residues. V dropped 1 base and J dropped 2 bases, with 12 bases sitting between them. From germline, CDR1 is MGHRA and CDR2 YSYEKL. DNA for the CDR3: TGCGCCAGCAGCCAAGGGAGGGGGACCGGCAATCAGCCCCAGCATTTT. Its protein is CASSQGRGTGNQPQHF.

This clonotype was observed a few times. One junction end disagrees with the germline gene, perhaps due to a read error. The chain combines TRBV6-1 with TRBJ2-4; no clear D. This CDR3 contains 10 residues. Germline V gives CDR1 MNHNS, CDR2 SASEGT. The CDR3 here is CASDENIKYF. In DNA form, the CDR3 reads TGTGCCAGCGACGAAAACATTAAGTACTTC.